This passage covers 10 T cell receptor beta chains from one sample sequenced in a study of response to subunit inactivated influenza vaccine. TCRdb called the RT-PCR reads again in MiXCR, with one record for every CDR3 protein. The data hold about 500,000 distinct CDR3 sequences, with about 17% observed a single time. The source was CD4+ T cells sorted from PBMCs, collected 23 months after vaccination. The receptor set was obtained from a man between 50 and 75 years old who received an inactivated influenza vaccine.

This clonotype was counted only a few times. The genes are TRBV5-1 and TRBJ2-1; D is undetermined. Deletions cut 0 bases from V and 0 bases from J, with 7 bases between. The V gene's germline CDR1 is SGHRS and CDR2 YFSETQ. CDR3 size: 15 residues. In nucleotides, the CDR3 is TGCGCCAGCAGCTTGGTCCGGAGCTCCTACAATGAGCAGTTCTTC. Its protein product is CASSLVRSSYNEQFF.

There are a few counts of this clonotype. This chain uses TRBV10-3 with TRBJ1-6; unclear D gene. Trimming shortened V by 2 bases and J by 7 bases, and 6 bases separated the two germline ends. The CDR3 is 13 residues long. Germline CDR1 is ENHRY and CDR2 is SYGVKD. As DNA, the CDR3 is TGTGCCATCAGTGAGATCGGGAATTCACCCCTCCACTTT. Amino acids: CAISEIGNSPLHF.

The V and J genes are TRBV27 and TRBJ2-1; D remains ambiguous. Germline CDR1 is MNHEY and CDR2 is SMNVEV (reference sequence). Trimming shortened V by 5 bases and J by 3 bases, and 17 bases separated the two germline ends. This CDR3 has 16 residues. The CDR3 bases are TGTGCCAGCAGTCCCAACAGTAACAGCCGCTACAATGAGCAGTTCTTC. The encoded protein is CASSPNSNSRYNEQFF.

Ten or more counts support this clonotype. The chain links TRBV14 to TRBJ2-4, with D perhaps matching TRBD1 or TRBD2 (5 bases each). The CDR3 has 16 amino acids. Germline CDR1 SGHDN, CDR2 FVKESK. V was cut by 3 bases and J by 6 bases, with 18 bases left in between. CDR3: CASSHPSGAYGNIQYF. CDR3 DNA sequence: TGTGCCAGCAGCCATCCCTCCGGGGCCTATGGAAACATTCAGTACTTC. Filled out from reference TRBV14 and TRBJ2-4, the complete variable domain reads EAGVTQFPSHSVIEKGQTVTLRCDPISGHDNLYWYRRVMGKEIKFLLHFVKESKQDESGMPNNRFLAERTGGTYSTLKVQPAELEDSGVYFCASSHPSGAYGNIQYFGAGTRLSVL.

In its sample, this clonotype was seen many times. CDR3 bases: TGTGCCAGCAGCCCTACCGGACACCAGCTCACAGATACGCAGTATTTT. This sequence encodes CASSPTGHQLTDTQYF. The chain links TRBV7-9 to TRBJ2-3; tentatively, D is TRBD1 (5 bases). V was trimmed by 5 bases and J by 2 bases, leaving 17 bases between them. The CDR3 covers 16 residues. Per the germline V gene, CDR1 is SEHNR and CDR2 is FQNEAQ (reference sequence).

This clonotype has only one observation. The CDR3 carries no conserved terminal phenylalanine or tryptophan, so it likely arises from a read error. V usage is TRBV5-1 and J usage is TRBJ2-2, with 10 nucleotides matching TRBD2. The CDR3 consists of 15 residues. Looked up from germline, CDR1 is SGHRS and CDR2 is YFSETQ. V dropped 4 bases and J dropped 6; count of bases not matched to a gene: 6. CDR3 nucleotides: TGCGCCAGCAGCCCGAGCGGGGGGGCCGCCGGGGAGCTGTTTTCT. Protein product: CASSPSGGAAGELFS.

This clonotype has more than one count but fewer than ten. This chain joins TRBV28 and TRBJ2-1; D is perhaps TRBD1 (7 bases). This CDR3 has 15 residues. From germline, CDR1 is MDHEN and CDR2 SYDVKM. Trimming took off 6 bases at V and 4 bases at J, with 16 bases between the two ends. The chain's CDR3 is CASRPLRGTYNEQFF. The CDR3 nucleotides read TGTGCCAGCAGGCCCCTCAGGGGGACTTACAATGAGCAGTTCTTC.

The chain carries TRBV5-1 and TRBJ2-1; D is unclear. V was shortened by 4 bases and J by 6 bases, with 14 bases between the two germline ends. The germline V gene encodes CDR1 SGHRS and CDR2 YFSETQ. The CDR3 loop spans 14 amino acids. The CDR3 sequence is CASSPLWGTNEQFF. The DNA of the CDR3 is TGCGCCAGCAGCCCCCTGTGGGGAACCAATGAGCAGTTCTTC.

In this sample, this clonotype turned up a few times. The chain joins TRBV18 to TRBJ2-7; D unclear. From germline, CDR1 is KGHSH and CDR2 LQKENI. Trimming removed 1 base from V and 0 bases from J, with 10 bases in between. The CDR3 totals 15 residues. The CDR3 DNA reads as TGTGCCAGCTCACCACTCGGGCCCACCTCCTACGAGCAGTACTTC. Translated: CASSPLGPTSYEQYF.

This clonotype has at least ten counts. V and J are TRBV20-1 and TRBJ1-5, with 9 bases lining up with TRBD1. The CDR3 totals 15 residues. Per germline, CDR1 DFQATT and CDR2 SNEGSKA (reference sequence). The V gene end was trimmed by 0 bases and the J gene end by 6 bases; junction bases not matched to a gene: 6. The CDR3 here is CSARDLGQGGQPQHF. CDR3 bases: TGCAGTGCTAGAGATTTGGGACAGGGAGGTCAGCCCCAGCATTTT.